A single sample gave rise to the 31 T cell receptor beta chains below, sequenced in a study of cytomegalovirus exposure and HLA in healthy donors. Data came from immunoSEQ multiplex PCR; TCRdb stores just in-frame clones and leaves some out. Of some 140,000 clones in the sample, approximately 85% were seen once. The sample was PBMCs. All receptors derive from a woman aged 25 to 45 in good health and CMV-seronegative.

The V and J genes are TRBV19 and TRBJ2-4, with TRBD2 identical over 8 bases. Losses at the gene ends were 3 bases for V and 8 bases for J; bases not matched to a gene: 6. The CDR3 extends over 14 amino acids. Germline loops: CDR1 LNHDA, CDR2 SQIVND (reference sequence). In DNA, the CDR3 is TGTGCCAGTAGTATCTCGGGGGGGCTGGACATTCAGTACTTC. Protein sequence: CASSISGGLDIQYF.

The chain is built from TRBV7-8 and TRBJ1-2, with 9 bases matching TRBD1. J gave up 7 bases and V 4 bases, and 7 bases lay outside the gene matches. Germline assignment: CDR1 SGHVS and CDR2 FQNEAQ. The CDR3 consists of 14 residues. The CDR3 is CASSSRDRDFGYTF. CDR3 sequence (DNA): TGTGCCAGCAGCTCACGGGACAGGGACTTTGGCTACACCTTC.

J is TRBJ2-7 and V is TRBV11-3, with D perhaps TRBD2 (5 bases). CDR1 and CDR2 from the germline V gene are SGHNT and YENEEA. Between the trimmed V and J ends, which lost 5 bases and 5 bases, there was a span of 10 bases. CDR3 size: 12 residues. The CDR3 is CASSNGGDEQYF. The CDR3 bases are TGTGCCAGCAGCAATGGAGGTGACGAGCAGTACTTC.

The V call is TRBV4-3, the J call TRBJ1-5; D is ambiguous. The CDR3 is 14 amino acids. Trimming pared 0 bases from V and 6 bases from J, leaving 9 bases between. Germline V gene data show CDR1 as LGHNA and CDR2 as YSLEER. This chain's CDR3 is CASSQDSRSQPQHF. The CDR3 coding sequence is TGCGCCAGCAGCCAAGACTCGAGAAGTCAGCCCCAGCATTTT.

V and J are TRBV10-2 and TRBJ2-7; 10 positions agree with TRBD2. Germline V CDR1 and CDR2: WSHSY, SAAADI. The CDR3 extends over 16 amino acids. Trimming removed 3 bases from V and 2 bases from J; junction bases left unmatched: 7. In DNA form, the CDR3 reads TGCGCCAGCAGTGATTTCGGGACTAGCGACCCCTACGAGCAGTACTTC. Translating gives CASSDFGTSDPYEQYF.

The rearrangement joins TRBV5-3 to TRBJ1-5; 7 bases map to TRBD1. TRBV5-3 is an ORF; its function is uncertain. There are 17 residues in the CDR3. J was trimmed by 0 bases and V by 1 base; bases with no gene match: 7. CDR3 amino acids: CARSLSRTGYSNQPQHF. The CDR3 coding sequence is TGTGCCAGAAGCTTGAGTCGGACAGGTTATAGCAATCAGCCCCAGCATTTT.

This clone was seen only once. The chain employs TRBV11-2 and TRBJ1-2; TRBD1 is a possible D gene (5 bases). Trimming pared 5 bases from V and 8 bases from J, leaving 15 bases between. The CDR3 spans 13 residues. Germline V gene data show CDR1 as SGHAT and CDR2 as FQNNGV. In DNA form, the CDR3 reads TGTGCCAGCAGCAGGGACTTCCGCGGGGGCTACACCTTC. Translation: CASSRDFRGGYTF.

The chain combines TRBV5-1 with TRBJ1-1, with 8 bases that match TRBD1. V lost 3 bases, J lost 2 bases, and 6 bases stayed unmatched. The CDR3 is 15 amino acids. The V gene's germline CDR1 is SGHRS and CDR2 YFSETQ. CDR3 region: CASSSSTGVNTEAFF. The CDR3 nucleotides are TGCGCCAGCAGCTCCTCGACAGGGGTCAACACTGAAGCTTTCTTT.

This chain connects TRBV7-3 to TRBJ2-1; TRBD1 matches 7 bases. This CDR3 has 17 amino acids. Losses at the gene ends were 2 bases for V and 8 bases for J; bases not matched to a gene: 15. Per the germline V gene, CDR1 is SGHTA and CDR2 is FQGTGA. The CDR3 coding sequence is TGTGCCAGCAGCTTACGTTGGCGGACAGGCTCCTCCGATGAGCAGTTCTTC. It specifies CASSLRWRTGSSDEQFF.

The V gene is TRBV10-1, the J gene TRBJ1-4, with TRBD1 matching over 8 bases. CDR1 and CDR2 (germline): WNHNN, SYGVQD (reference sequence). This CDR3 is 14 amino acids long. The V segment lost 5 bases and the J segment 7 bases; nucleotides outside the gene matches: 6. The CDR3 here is CASSPGQGGEKLFF. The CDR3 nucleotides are TGCGCCAGCAGTCCTGGACAGGGTGGTGAAAAACTGTTTTTT.

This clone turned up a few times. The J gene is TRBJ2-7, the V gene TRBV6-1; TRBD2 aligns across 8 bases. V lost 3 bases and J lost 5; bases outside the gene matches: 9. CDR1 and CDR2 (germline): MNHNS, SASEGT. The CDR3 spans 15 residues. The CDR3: CASSDALRGENEQYF. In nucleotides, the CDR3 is TGTGCCAGCAGTGACGCATTGCGGGGGGAAAACGAGCAGTACTTC.

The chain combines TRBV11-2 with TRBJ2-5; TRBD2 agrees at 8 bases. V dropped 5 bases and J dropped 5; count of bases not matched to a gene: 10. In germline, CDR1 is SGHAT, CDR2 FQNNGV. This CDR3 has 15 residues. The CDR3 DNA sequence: TGTGCCAGCAGCGCAACGCGGCTAGCGGGTGAGACCCAGTACTTC. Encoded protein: CASSATRLAGETQYF.

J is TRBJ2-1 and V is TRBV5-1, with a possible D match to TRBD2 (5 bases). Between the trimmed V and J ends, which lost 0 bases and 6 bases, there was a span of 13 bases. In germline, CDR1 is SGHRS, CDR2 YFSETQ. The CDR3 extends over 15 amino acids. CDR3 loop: CASSLVRAPPNEQFF. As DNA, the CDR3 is TGCGCCAGCAGCTTGGTGAGGGCCCCGCCCAATGAGCAGTTCTTC.

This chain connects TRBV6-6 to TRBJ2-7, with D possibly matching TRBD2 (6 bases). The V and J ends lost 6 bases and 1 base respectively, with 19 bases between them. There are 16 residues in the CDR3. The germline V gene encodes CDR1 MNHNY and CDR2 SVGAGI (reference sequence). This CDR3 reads CASRNLGRGRSYEQYF. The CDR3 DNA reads TGTGCCAGCAGGAACCTTGGGCGGGGTCGTTCCTACGAGCAGTACTTC.

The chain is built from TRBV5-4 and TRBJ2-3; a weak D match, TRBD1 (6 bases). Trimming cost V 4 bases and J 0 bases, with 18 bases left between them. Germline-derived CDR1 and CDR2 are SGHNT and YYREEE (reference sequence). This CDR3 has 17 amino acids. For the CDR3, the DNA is TGTGCCAGCAGCCGAGAAAACAGGGAAACTAGCACAGATACGCAGTATTTT. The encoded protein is CASSRENRETSTDTQYF. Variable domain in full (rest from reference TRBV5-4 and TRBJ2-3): ETGVTQSPTHLIKTRGQQVTLRCSSQSGHNTVSWYQQALGQGPQFIFQYYREEENGRGNFPPRFSGLQFPNYSSELNVNALELDDSALYLCASSRENRETSTDTQYFGPGTRLTVL.

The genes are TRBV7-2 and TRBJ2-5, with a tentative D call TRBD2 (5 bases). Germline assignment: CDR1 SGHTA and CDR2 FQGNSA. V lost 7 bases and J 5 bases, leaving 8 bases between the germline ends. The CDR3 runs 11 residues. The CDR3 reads CASTPGETQYF. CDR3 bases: TGTGCCAGCACCCCGGGGGAGACCCAGTACTTC.

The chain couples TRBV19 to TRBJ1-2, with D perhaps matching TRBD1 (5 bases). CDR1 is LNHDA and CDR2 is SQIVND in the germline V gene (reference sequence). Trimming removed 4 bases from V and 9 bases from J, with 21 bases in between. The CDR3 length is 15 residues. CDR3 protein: CASSTSDTHSGRYTF. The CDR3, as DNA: TGTGCCAGTAGTACGTCGGACACCCACTCGGGTCGCTACACCTTC.

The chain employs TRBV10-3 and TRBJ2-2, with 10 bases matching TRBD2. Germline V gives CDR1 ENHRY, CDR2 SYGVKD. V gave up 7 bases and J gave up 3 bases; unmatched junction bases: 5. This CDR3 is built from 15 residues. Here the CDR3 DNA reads TGTGCCATCAAAGATAGCGGGGGGTACACCGGGGAGCTGTTTTTT. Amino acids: CAIKDSGGYTGELFF.

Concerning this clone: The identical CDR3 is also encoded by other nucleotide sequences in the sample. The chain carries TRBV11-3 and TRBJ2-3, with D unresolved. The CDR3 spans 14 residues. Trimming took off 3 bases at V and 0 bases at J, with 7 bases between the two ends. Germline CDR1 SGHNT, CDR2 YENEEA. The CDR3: CASSLTSSTDTQYF. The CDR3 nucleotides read TGTGCCAGCAGCTTGACTTCTAGCACAGATACGCAGTATTTT. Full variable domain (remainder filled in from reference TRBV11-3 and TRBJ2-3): EAGVVQSPRYKIIEKKQPVAFWCNPISGHNTLYWYLQNLGQGPELLIRYENEEAVDDSQLPKDRFSAERLKGVDSTLKIQPAELGDSAVYLCASSLTSSTDTQYFGPGTRLTVL.

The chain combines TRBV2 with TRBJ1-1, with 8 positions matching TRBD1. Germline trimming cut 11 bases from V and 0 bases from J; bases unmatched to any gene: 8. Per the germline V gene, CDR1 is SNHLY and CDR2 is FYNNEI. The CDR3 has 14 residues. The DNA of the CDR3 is TGTGCCGGACGCTACAGGGGGTTGAACACTGAAGCTTTCTTT. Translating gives CAGRYRGLNTEAFF.

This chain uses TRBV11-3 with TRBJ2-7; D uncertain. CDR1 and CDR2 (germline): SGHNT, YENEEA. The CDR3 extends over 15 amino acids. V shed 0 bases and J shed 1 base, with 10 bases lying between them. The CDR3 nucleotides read TGTGCCAGCAGCTTAGATGGCGGCCCGTCCTACGAGCAGTACTTC. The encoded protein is CASSLDGGPSYEQYF.

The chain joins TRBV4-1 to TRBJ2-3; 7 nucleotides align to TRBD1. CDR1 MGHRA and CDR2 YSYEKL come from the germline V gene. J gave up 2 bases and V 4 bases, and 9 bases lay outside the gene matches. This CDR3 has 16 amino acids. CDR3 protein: CASSLRQGSYTDTQYF. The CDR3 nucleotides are TGCGCCAGCAGCCTTCGACAGGGATCATACACAGATACGCAGTATTTT.

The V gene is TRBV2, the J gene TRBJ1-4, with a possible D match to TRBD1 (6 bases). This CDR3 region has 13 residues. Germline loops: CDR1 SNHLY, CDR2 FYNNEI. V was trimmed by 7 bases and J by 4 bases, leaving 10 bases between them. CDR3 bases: TGTGCCAGCACCGGACAGTATAATGAAAAACTGTTTTTT. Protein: CASTGQYNEKLFF.

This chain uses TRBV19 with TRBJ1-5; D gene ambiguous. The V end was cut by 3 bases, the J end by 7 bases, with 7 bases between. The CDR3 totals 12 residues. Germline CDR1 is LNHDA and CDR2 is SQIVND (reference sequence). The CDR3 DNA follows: TGTGCCAGTAGTATTGGGAGCCAGCCCCAGCATTTT. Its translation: CASSIGSQPQHF.

CDR3 loop: CASSLPSSGNYEQYF. The CDR3 region has the DNA TGTGCCAGCAGTTTACCTTCTAGCGGGAACTACGAGCAGTACTTC. The chain recombines TRBV28 with TRBJ2-7, with 9 bases lining up with TRBD2. J gave up 3 bases and V 2 bases, and 5 bases lay outside the gene matches. This CDR3 is 15 amino acids long. Germline CDR1 and CDR2: MDHEN and SYDVKM.

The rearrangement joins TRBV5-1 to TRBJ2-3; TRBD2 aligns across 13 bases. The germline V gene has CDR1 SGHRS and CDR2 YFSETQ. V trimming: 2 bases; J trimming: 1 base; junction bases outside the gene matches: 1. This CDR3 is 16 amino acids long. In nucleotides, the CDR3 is TGCGCCAGCAGCTTTGGACTAGCGGGGGGCACAGATACGCAGTATTTT. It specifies CASSFGLAGGTDTQYF.

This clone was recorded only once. CDR3 amino acids: CASNRGTMGNSPLHF. Here the CDR3 DNA reads TGTGCCAGCAACCGGGGGACTATGGGGAATTCACCCCTCCACTTT. The J gene is TRBJ1-6, the V gene TRBV2; the D gene is possibly TRBD1 (5 bases). The germline V gene encodes CDR1 SNHLY and CDR2 FYNNEI. CDR3 size: 15 residues. V was cut by 7 bases and J by 7 bases, with 17 bases left in between.

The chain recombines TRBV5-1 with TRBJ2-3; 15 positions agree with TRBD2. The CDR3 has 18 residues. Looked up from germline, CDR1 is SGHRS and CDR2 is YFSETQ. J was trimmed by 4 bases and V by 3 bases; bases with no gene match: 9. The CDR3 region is CASSSGLAGGPVSDTQYF. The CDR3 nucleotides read TGCGCCAGCAGCTCCGGACTAGCGGGGGGGCCAGTATCAGATACGCAGTATTTT. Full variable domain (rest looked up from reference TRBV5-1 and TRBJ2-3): KAGVTQTPRYLIKTRGQQVTLSCSPISGHRSVSWYQQTPGQGLQFLFEYFSETQRNKGNFPGRFSGRQFSNSRSEMNVSTLELGDSALYLCASSSGLAGGPVSDTQYFGPGTRLTVL.

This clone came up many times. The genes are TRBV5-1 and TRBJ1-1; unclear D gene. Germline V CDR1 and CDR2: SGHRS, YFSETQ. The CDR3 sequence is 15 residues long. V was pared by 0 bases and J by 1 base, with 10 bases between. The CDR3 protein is CASSLVISGNTEAFF. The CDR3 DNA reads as TGCGCCAGCAGCTTGGTGATCAGTGGGAACACTGAAGCTTTCTTT.

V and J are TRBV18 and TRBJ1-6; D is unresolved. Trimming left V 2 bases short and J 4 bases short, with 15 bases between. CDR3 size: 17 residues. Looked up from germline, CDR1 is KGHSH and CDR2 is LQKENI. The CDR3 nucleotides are TGTGCCAGCTCACCAAGCGGCAGCCCGGATTATAATTCACCCCTCCACTTT. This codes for CASSPSGSPDYNSPLHF.

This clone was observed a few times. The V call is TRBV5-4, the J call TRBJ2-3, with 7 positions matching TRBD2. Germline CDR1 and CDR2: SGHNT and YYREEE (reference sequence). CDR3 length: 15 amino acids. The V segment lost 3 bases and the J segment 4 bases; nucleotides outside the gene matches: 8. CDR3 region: CASSSLAVSADTQYF. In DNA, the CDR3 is TGTGCCAGCAGCTCGCTAGCGGTGAGCGCAGATACGCAGTATTTT.